What follows is one T cell receptor (beta chain) and its context. Which antigen it targets is not known. Base-call qualities are not available, and no considerably larger clone is one nucleotide away. This sample stems from a study of cytotoxic CD8 clonotypes in ibrutinib-treated CLL (dated by TCRdb to the early 2020s). With respect to the entire study: The cohort included roughly 15 treatment-naive and around 10 relapsed/refractory patients; about 18 were IGHV unmutated. An average of 255,043 productive templates and some 100,000 productive rearrangements was obtained per sample. Response samples were obtained after a median of 12 months of treatment, with a range of about 6 to 40 months. Of the 80 to 95 participants in the trial, approximately 25 had longitudinal samples available. Cryopreserved peripheral blood mononuclear cells were obtained prior to treatment, at the time of response, and at either disease progression or sustained remission. Responses were partial in some 24 patients and complete in 2; after median about 70 months follow-up, around 15 stayed in remission and about 12 progressed. Every sample from remission and from progressive disease was obtained while the patients were still on ibrutinib. Paper-wide results and their limitations: Sustained-remission and progressing patients did not have matched sampling times, and lymph node repertoires were not examined. An increase in clonality was observed at ibrutinib response, with clonality remaining stable during sustained remission and falling back toward baseline at progression. Public clonotypes were found to be uncommon and were observed to contract or remain stable during treatment; the increase in clonality was shown to reflect expansion of private clonotypes at ibrutinib response. Baseline clonality was found to be higher than that of age-matched healthy donors and was strongly correlated with circulating CD8+ T-cell counts.

Each clonotype received, on average, approximately 9.9x coverage in deep resolution sequencing performed on a MiSeq, where the target depth lay between 1 in 1 million and 1 in 200,000 T cells. TCR beta libraries were generated with the immunoSEQ hsTCRB Kit. Per the original workflow: The data were analyzed with ImmunoSEQ Analyzer and ImmunoSEQ Data Assistant, and V, D and J gene assignments followed IMGT definitions. Clonality, which ranges from 0 to 1, was calculated as one minus the normalized Shannon entropy of productive rearrangement frequencies. Only overrepresented clonotypes making up at least 0.05% of the repertoire of each patient were included in the public clonotype analysis. Approximately 12 age-matched healthy donor repertoires from immuneACCESS were used as controls for clonality. TCRdb carries this immuneACCESS record with in-frame sequences only. Its versions omit some clonotypes, under half of them owing to an unresolved V gene in the studies checked, with the rest unexplained. Clone size and V and J calls were adopted from that table, with D and trimming inferred from the DNA. This sample has 60,000 to 75,000 clones in its table, and less than 95% of those were observed once. The top ten clones comprise 2.5% to 3.5% of the sample.

The germline V gene (reference sequence) gives CDR1 as LNHDA and CDR2 as SQIVND. From the cysteine through the phenylalanine, the CDR3 covers 13 amino acids. The DNA shown is the 39-base CDR3, in frame from base 1. Trimming takes 6 bases from V and 1 base from J, and the germline ends sit 9 bases apart. The sample's time point, from its label and the paper: approximately eleven months on ibrutinib. Roughly 2 micrograms of genomic DNA were extracted from cryopreserved PBMCs for TCR beta library preparation. Longitudinal blood samples from CLL patients receiving ibrutinib monotherapy were subjected to high-throughput TCR beta sequencing. The patients were enrolled in a single-center, open-label phase 2 trial of ibrutinib monotherapy.

The V and J segments used are TRBV19 and TRBJ1-1, with a weak D call of TRBD1 (5 bases match). Sequencing used PBMCs, obtained after 12 months of ibrutinib treatment. The receptor's source is a human donor with chronic lymphocytic leukemia. The CDR3 protein sequence reads: CASRLTENTEAFF. The nucleotide sequence reads as follows: TGTGCCAGTAGGTTGACAGAGAACACTGAAGCTTTCTTT.